One sample yielded the 16 T cell receptor beta chains listed below, sequenced in a study of tumor-infiltrating lymphocytes in primary liver carcinoma. Starting material for RNA and DNA co-extraction consisted of about 17-34 mg of unsorted bulk tissue. Total RNA amounting to 500 ng was the source from which TCR beta cDNA was made with a constant-region primer. Generation of the TCR beta libraries relied on three nested multiplex PCR rounds using slightly modified ARM-PCR. TRBV1-TRBV30 forward primers and a C-beta reverse primer were used in the first two PCR rounds, which each ran for approximately 10 cycles. TCRdb used MiXCR to reprocess the multiplex PCR reads, holding one entry per CDR3 protein. There are 100,000 to 150,000 distinct CDR3 sequences in the sample; around two thirds occur only once, and around 9.3% lies in the top ten. What was sequenced was liver tumor tissue from sampling region 1. The subset is: tumor region T1, superior pole. All receptors derive from an older woman with primary liver carcinoma and hepatitis B virus infection.

The chain combines TRBV6-2 or TRBV6-3 with TRBJ2-5; no clear D gene. The CDR3 totals 14 residues. Trimming removed 2 bases at V and 6 bases at J, with 13 bases between. Germline CDR1 and CDR2: MNHEY and SVGEGT. CDR3 residues: CASSYATPRKTQYF. As DNA, the CDR3 is TGTGCCAGCAGTTACGCCACACCCCGAAAGACCCAGTACTTC.

This sequence joins TRBV7-9 and TRBJ2-1; weak D call: TRBD1 (6 bases). Trimming took 3 bases from V and 6 from J, leaving 18 bases between them. This CDR3 has 16 amino acids. The V gene's germline CDR1 is SEHNR and CDR2 FQNEAQ (reference sequence). Written as DNA, the CDR3 is TGTGCCAGCAGCTTCCGGTCGAGGATCAGGGGCAATGAGCAGTTCTTC. Translating gives CASSFRSRIRGNEQFF.

Note on this clonotype: A much larger clone lies a single base off, so this may be a read error. V is TRBV7-8 and J is TRBJ2-3; D assignment may be TRBD1 or TRBD2 (7 bases each). In germline, CDR1 is SGHVS, CDR2 FQNEAQ. V lost 4 bases, J lost 3 bases, and 20 bases lay in between. The CDR3 is 17 amino acids. The DNA of the CDR3 is TGTGCCAGCAGCTATAGAGGGAGGGGGCGGGGGACAGATACGCAGTATTTT. Translation: CASSYRGRGRGTDTQYF. The entire variable domain, with the rest obtained from reference TRBV7-8 and TRBJ2-3, is as follows: GAGVSQSPRYKVAKRGQDVALRCDPISGHVSLFWYQQALGQGPEFLTYFQNEAQLDKSGLPSDRFFAERPEGSVSTLKIQRTQQEDSAVYLCASSYRGRGRGTDTQYFGPGTRLTVL.

Concerning this clonotype: This may arise from a read error, as a much more abundant clone is one base away. The chain is built from TRBV14 and TRBJ2-7; D remains ambiguous. Trimming left V 0 bases short and J 0 bases short, with 9 bases between. The CDR3 loop spans 15 amino acids. The V gene's germline CDR1 is SGHDN and CDR2 FVKESK. The CDR3 region has the DNA TGTGCCAGCAGCCAAGACATGGCCCGCTCCTACGAGCAGTACTTC. Its translation: CASSQDMARSYEQYF.

CDR3 loop: CANNHSYLAKNIQYF. For the CDR3, the DNA is TGTGCCAACAACCACAGTTATCTAGCCAAAAACATTCAGTACTTC. The V call is TRBV9, the J call TRBJ2-4, with D unclear. V was trimmed by 9 bases and J by 0 bases, leaving 16 bases between them. The V gene's germline CDR1 is SGDLS and CDR2 YYNGEE. This CDR3 is built from 15 residues. The full variable domain, rest sourced from reference TRBV9 and TRBJ2-4, is DSGVTQTPKHLITATGQRVTLRCSPRSGDLSVYWYQQSLDQGLQFLIQYYNGEERAKGNILERFSAQQFPDLHSELNLSSLELGDSALYFCANNHSYLAKNIQYFGAGTRLSVL.

On this clonotype itself: At one of its ends the junction is not consistent with the germline gene, which may arise from a read error. The rearrangement uses TRBV4-1 and TRBJ1-5; D is undetermined. Looked up from germline, CDR1 is MGHRA and CDR2 is YSYEKL. The CDR3 length is 15 residues. This chain's CDR3 is CASSQVGWSNQPQDF. The CDR3 bases are TGCGCCAGCAGCCAAGTGGGGTGGAGCAATCAGCCTCAGGATTTT.

This chain connects TRBV18 to TRBJ2-5, with a weak D call TRBD1 (5 bases). The length of the CDR3 is 15 residues. CDR1 is KGHSH, CDR2 LQKENI, per germline. V lost 1 base and J lost 0, with 9 bases in between. The CDR3 is CASSPRQGNQETQYF. The CDR3 region has the DNA TGTGCCAGCTCACCACGCCAGGGAAACCAAGAGACCCAGTACTTC.

The J gene is TRBJ2-3, the V gene TRBV11-1; D is unresolved. CDR1 SGHAT and CDR2 FQDESV come from the germline V gene (reference sequence). The CDR3 covers 14 residues. The CDR3 sequence is CGSSLGQSTDTQYF. The CDR3 DNA sequence: TGTGGCAGTAGTTTAGGGCAGAGCACAGATACGCAGTATTTT. Filled out from reference TRBV11-1 and TRBJ2-3, the complete variable domain reads EAEVAQSPRYKITEKSQAVAFWCDPISGHATLYWYRQILGQGPELLVQFQDESVVDDSQLPKDRFSAERLKGVDSTLKIQPAELGDSAMYLCGSSLGQSTDTQYFGPGTRLTVL.

This clonotype was recorded only once. Without the conserved terminal phenylalanine or tryptophan, this CDR3 likely stems from a read error. The limits of the CDR3 on the DNA are not certain, so only TCRdb's listed CDR3 is given. The rearrangement uses TRBV11-2 and TRBJ2-3; TRBD1, the D gene given by the table, was not confirmed from the DNA. The CDR3 length is 15 residues, termini included. Germline assignment: CDR1 SGHAT and CDR2 FQNNGV. CDR3 sequence reads: CASSQNAGEADTQYC.

This clonotype was observed at least ten times. The chain uses TRBV4-1 and TRBJ1-1; D call uncertain. CDR3 length: 12 residues. V lost 1 base, J lost 7 bases, and 7 bases lay in between. The V gene's germline CDR1 is MGHRA and CDR2 YSYEKL. The CDR3 bases are TGCGCCAGCAGCCAAGTAGGGATTGAAGCTTTCTTT. Protein sequence: CASSQVGIEAFF.

This clonotype has ten or more counts. The chain joins TRBV29-1 to TRBJ2-5; 11 bases are shared with TRBD2. This CDR3 is built from 14 residues. V trimming: 3 bases; J trimming: 2 bases; junction bases outside the gene matches: 2. Germline V CDR1 and CDR2: SQVTM, ANQGSEA. The CDR3 coding sequence is TGCAGCGTTGATGGGACTAGCGGACAAGAGACCCAGTACTTC. As protein: CSVDGTSGQETQYF.

About this clonotype: This may stem from a read error, because a much larger clone lies one nucleotide away. The chain joins TRBV6-6 to TRBJ1-3; D is possibly TRBD1 (6 bases). V lost 5 bases and J lost 0, with 8 bases in between. There are 14 residues in the CDR3. Germline CDR1 and CDR2: MNHNY and SVGAGI (reference sequence). Here the CDR3 reads CASSTDSSGNTIYF. CDR3 DNA: TGTGCCAGCAGTACGGACAGCTCTGGAAACACCATATATTTT.

The CDR3 reads CASSPGEAGELFF. The CDR3 region has the DNA TGTGCCAGCAGCCCAGGGGAGGCCGGGGAGCTGTTTTTT. The chain has TRBV7-9 and TRBJ2-2, with D possibly called TRBD1 or TRBD2 (6 bases each). Trimming stripped 5 bases from V and 6 bases from J, with 10 bases between. CDR1 SEHNR and CDR2 FQNEAQ come from the germline V gene (reference sequence). The CDR3 is 13 amino acids.

With regard to this clonotype: A read error is likely, as this CDR3 ends without the conserved phenylalanine or tryptophan. V usage is TRBV11-2 and J usage is TRBJ2-2, with a tentative D call TRBD2 (7 bases). Germline CDR1 and CDR2: SGHAT and FQNNGV. The CDR3 totals 14 residues. The CDR3 DNA follows: TGTGCCAGCTGCTTACGGGGGGCTGCCGGGGAGCTGTTTTCT. Protein: CASCLRGAAGELFS.

A remark on this clonotype: At one of its ends the junction is not consistent with the germline gene, which may arise from a read error. This CDR3 reads CASSRQGADQYF. CDR3 bases: TGCGCCAGCAGCCGCCAGGGGGCCGATCAGTACTTC. J is TRBJ2-7 and V is TRBV11-2, with TRBD1 matching 8 bases. CDR1 SGHAT and CDR2 FQNNGV come from the germline V gene. The CDR3 length is 12 residues.

A remark on this clonotype: At one boundary the junction diverges from the germline segment, which might be a read error. The chain has TRBV11-2 and TRBJ2-1; 10 nucleotides align to TRBD2. The CDR3 covers 20 residues. CDR1 SGHAT and CDR2 FQNNGV come from the germline V gene. The CDR3 DNA reads TGTGCCAGCAACTTAGATGGGTTAGCGGGAGGCTTATACTCCTACAATGAGCAGTTCTTC. Translated: CASNLDGLAGGLYSYNEQFF. The full variable domain, with the rest looked up from reference TRBV11-2 and TRBJ2-1, is EAGVAQSPRYKIIEKRQSVAFWCNPISGHATLYWYQQILGQGPKLLIQFQNNGVVDDSQLPKDRFSAERLKGVDSTLKIQPAKLEDSAVYLCASNLDGLAGGLYSYNEQFFGPGTRLTVL.